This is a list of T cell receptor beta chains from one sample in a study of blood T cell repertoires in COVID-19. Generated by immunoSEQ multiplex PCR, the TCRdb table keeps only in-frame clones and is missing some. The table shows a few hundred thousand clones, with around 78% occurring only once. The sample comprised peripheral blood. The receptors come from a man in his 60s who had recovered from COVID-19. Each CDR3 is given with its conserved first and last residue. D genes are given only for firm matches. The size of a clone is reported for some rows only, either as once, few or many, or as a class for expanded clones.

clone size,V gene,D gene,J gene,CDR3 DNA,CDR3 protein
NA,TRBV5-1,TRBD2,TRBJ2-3,TGCGCCAGCAGCTCGGGACTAGCGGGGGGTAGTAGCACAGATACGCAGTATTTT,CASSSGLAGGSSTDTQYF
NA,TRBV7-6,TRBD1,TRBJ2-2,TGTGCCAGCAGCTTACGAGGAGCACAGGGGACCACCGGGGAGCTGTTTTTT,CASSLRGAQGTTGELFF
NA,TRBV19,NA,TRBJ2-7,TGTGCCAGTAGTATCGACCCCCGGGGGGCTAGCTCCAGAGGCGAGCAGTACTTC,CASSIDPRGASSRGEQYF
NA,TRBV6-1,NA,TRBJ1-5,TGTGCCAGCAGTGAATGGGGGCAGGGCAATCAGCCCCAGCATTTT,CASSEWGQGNQPQHF
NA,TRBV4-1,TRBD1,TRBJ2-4,TGCGCCAGCAGCCAAGTCCCAGGGGGCGCGTCGGACAGAGCCAAAAACATTCAGTACTTC,CASSQVPGGASDRAKNIQYF
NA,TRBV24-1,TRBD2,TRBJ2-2,TGTGCCACCAGTGATTTGGGACTAGCGGGGGGCTTGAACACCGGGGAGCTGTTTTTT,CATSDLGLAGGLNTGELFF
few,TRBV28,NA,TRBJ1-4,TGTGCCAGCGGTGGCCGGGGTGAAAAACTGTTTTTT,CASGGRGEKLFF
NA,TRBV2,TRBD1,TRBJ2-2,TGTGCCAGCATCACCGGGACAGGGAGTTCCGGGGAGCTGTTTTTT,CASITGTGSSGELFF
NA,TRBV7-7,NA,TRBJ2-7,TGTGCCAGCAGCCCTAGGACACAACGGAGCTCCTACGAGCAGTACTTC,CASSPRTQRSSYEQYF
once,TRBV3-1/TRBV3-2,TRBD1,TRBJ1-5,TGTGCCAGCAGCCAAAGAGGACAGGGCGGGGATGGGCCCCAGCATTTT,CASSQRGQGGDGPQHF
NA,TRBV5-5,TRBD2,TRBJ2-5,TGTGCCAGCAGCGCAGGGGGGCTAGCGGGGCGAGAGACCCAGTACTTC,CASSAGGLAGRETQYF
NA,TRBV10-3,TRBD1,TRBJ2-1,TGTGCCATCAGGGGGACAGGGGATTCCTACAATGAGCAGTTCTTC,CAIRGTGDSYNEQFF
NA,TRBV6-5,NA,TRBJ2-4,TGTGCCAGCAGTTACGGGTCAGGCTGGGAAAACATTCAGTACTTC,CASSYGSGWENIQYF
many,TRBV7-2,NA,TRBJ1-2,TGTGCCAGCAGCTTAGTAGGAACAGGGTCCAACGGCTACACCTTC,CASSLVGTGSNGYTF
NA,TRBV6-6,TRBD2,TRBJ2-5,TGTGCCAGCATGGATAGCGGGGGGGCTTTAGAGACCCAGTACTTC,CASMDSGGALETQYF
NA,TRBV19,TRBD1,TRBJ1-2,TGTGCCAGTAGCATGGGGACAGCTGCTGGCTACACCTTC,CASSMGTAAGYTF
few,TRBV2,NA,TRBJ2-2,TGTGCCAGCAGTGAGAGGGAGTCCGGGGAGCTGTTTTTT,CASSERESGELFF
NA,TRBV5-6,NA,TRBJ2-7,TGTGCCAGCAGCTTGGGACAGTTTACCTACGAGCAGTACTTC,CASSLGQFTYEQYF
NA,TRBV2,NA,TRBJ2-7,TGTGCCAGCGGGGCGGGAAAGAGGTACGAGCAGTACTTC,CASGAGKRYEQYF
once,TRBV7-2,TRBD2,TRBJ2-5,TGTGCCAGCAGCTTATTATTAGCGGGGGGGCTTGAGACCCAGTACTTC,CASSLLLAGGLETQYF
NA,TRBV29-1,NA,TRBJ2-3,TGCAGCGTTGCCGGAGAGTCGACAGATACGCAGTATTTT,CSVAGESTDTQYF
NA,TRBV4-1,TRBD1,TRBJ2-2,TGCGCCAGCAGCGTACCGGGACAGCGAGTCGGGGAGCTGTTTTTT,CASSVPGQRVGELFF
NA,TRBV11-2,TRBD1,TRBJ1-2,TGTGCCAGCAGGGTCACAGGGGCGGGGACCTTC,CASRVTGAGTF
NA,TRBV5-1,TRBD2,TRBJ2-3,TGCGCCAGCAGCTTCCGGGGGGGTGGCACAGATACGCAGTATTTT,CASSFRGGGTDTQYF
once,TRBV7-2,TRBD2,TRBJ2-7,TGTGCCAGCAGCTTAGGTTTAGCGGGAGGGTACGAGCAGTACTTC,CASSLGLAGGYEQYF
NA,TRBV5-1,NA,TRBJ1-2,TGCGCCAGCCCCCAACCCCGGCCCACAGGGTCAGAATGCTACACCTTC,CASPQPRPTGSECYTF
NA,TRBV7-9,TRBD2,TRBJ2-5,TGTGCCAGCAGCTCCTGGCGGGAGAAGGGGGAGACCCAGTACTTC,CASSSWREKGETQYF
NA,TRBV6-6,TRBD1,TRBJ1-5,TGTGCCAGCAACGACGACAGGGGTTGGAATCAGCCCCAGCATTTT,CASNDDRGWNQPQHF